This T cell receptor (beta chain) originates from a study of control samples from healthy donors and cancer patients. Clones were sequenced by immunoSEQ multiplex PCR, and TCRdb holds only the in-frame ones, with some missing. The table includes roughly 80,000 clones, 85% to 95% detected once. CDR3 length: 13 residues. V was cut by 3 bases and J by 8 bases, with 13 bases left in between. CDR1 is LNHDA and CDR2 is SQIVND in the germline V gene (reference sequence). Sequencing used blood. The receptor's source is a woman aged 55-70 years in good health. The chain is built from TRBV19 and TRBJ1-1; D is perhaps TRBD1 (5 bases). The CDR3, as DNA: TGTGCCAGTAGTATTAAGGGGCAGGGAGAAGCTTTCTTT. This gives the protein CASSIKGQGEAFF.